This T cell receptor beta chain is drawn from a study of cytomegalovirus exposure and HLA in healthy donors. Study observations and caveats: Cytomegalovirus status was reportedly diagnosed by the classifier with high sensitivity and specificity. The authors enumerated 164 TCR beta chains as linked to cytomegalovirus.

Germline CDR1 and CDR2: SGDLS and YYNGEE. J gave up 8 bases and V 3 bases, and 4 bases lay outside the gene matches. The CDR3 contains 12 residues. The donors were in the roughly 120-subject validation cohort, distinct from the roughly 600-subject first cohort. As regards this clone: The antigen remains undetermined.

Sequencing used immunoSEQ multiplex PCR; TCRdb keeps in-frame clones, though not all of them. The repertoire consists of roughly 180,000 clones, with 84% occurring once and the leading ten covering roughly 7.5%. This chain uses TRBV9 with TRBJ1-1; 7 nucleotides agree with TRBD1. Specimen: PBMCs. The origin of this receptor is a man aged 18-30 years in good health and CMV-seropositive. This chain's CDR3 is CASSGYRGEAFF. The CDR3 DNA reads as TGTGCCAGCAGCGGATACAGGGGCGAAGCTTTCTTT.